This T cell receptor beta chain is drawn from a study of blood T cells in healthy people across ages. Study-wide points: The authors considered diversity estimates from one million T cells to be underestimates.

At least 6 micrograms of total RNA were extracted per sample. The CDR3 sequence is 16 residues long. Looked up from germline, CDR1 is MNHEY and CDR2 is SMNVEV (reference sequence). Trimming left V 1 base short and J 2 bases short, with 13 bases between. About this clonotype: Its cognate antigen is unknown.

A second PCR of 7 to 11 cycles used a sample-barcoded 5' primer and a J-beta primer mix. Carrying 12 random nucleotides, a template-switch adaptor labeled each individual cDNA molecule. Every individual sample yielded 3 million or more paired-end reads (each containing CDR3). TCRdb fed the 5' RACE reads into MiXCR, producing one record per CDR3 protein. The data hold roughly 900,000 distinct CDR3 sequences, with around 48% observed a single time. Sequencing was performed on blood. The rearrangement joins TRBV27 to TRBJ2-3, with D perhaps being TRBD1 or TRBD2 (5 bases each). This clonotype was obtained from a man under 40 in good health. The chain's CDR3 is CASSLYVGVLTDTQYF. The CDR3 DNA reads TGTGCCAGCAGTTTATACGTGGGGGTTCTCACAGATACGCAGTATTTT.